A single sample is the source of the 3 T cell receptor beta chains below, sequenced in a study of cytomegalovirus exposure and HLA in healthy donors. Vbeta (60) and Jbeta (13) primers were used in the PCR. Some clones are missing from TCRdb's copy, which holds only in-frame ones; the method was immunoSEQ multiplex PCR. Altogether 100,000 to 120,000 clones are present, approximately 82% being singletons, with the ten largest covering around an eighth. The sequencing sample was made of PBMCs. The receptor set was obtained from a man aged 30 to 39 in good health and CMV-seropositive.

This clone was found a few times. The chain uses TRBV19 and TRBJ1-4, with D possibly being TRBD1 (5 bases). In germline, CDR1 is LNHDA, CDR2 SQIVND (reference sequence). This CDR3 is built from 15 residues. V was cut by 6 bases and J by 4 bases, with 15 bases left in between. Here the CDR3 reads CASSSPKGLNEKLFF. The CDR3 bases are TGTGCCAGTAGCTCTCCGAAGGGGCTTAATGAAAAACTGTTTTTT.

This chain joins TRBV4-2 and TRBJ2-7; the match to TRBD2 covers 8 bases. The germline V gene encodes CDR1 LGHNA and CDR2 YNFKEQ. The CDR3 has 15 amino acids. The V gene end was trimmed by 8 bases and the J gene end by 5 bases; junction bases not matched to a gene: 14. CDR3 coding DNA: TGTGCCAGCTCCCAGGACCGGGGGGGATGGGACGAGCAGTACTTC. Translated, it gives CASSQDRGGWDEQYF.

This clone was counted only a few times. The V gene is TRBV4-2, the J gene TRBJ2-7; unclear D gene. The CDR3 totals 12 residues. V was shortened by 2 bases and J by 0 bases, with 2 bases between the two germline ends. Germline CDR1 is LGHNA and CDR2 is YNFKEQ. CDR3 sequence: CASSQYSYEQYF. DNA of the CDR3: TGTGCCAGCAGCCAATACTCCTACGAGCAGTACTTC.